The 2 T cell receptor beta chains in this list originate from one sample, sequenced in a study of T cells in Graves' hyperthyroidism and ophthalmopathy. RNA transcripts were the template for amplifying TCR beta CDR3 regions. First-round RT-PCR with HTBI primers amplified the TCR CDR3 region. A single record per CDR3 protein comes from TCRdb applying MiXCR to the multiplex PCR reads. Of roughly 710,000 distinct CDR3 sequences detected, approximately 36% appear once; the ten largest clones hold around 31%. The sample comprised blood. The receptors were gathered from a woman aged 40 to 50 with Graves' hyperthyroidism.

In its sample, this clonotype was seen a few times. J is TRBJ2-2 and V is TRBV4-3; 10 bases agree with TRBD2. J gave up 5 bases and V 1 base, and 1 base lay outside the gene matches. Per germline, CDR1 LGHNA and CDR2 YSLEER. The CDR3 is 15 amino acids. This CDR3 reads CASSQGAGGTGELFF. The CDR3 DNA sequence: TGCGCCAGCAGCCAAGGAGCGGGGGGGACCGGGGAGCTGTTTTTT.

This chain links TRBV10-3 with TRBJ1-1; 7 bases are a match to TRBD1. Germline CDR1 ENHRY, CDR2 SYGVKD. The CDR3 runs to 14 residues. The ends lost 3 bases at V and 5 bases at J; junction bases unmatched: 6. The DNA for the CDR3 is TGTGCCATCAGTGATCAGGGGGAGGCAACTGAAGCTTTCTTT. It specifies CAISDQGEATEAFF.